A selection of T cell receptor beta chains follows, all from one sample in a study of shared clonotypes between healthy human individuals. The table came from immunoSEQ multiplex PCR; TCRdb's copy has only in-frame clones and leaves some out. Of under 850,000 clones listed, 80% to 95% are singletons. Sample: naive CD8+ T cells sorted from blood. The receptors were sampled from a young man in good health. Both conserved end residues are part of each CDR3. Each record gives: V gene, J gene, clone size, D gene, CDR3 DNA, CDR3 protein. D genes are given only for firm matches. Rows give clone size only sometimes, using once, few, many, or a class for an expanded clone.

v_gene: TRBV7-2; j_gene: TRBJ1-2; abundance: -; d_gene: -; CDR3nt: TGTGCCAGCAGCTCCGGGACACTGCTGGGAGTTAACTATGGCTACACCTTC; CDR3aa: CASSSGTLLGVNYGYTF
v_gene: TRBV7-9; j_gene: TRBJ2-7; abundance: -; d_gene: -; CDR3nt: TGTGCCAGCAGCTTAAAAATCTACGAGCAGTACTTC; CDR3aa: CASSLKIYEQYF
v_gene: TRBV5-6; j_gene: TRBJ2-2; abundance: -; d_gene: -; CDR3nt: TGTGCCAGCAGCGCCCAGTCCGGGGAGCTGTTTTTT; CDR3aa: CASSAQSGELFF
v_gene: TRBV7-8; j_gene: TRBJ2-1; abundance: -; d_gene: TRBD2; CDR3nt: TGTGCCAGCAGCATACCAGCGGGGCCTAGGGCCAATGAGCAGTTCTTC; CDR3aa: CASSIPAGPRANEQFF
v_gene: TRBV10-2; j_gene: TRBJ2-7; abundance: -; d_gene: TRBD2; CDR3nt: TGCGCCAGCACCGTGACTAGCGGGAGAGGTGTTGAATGGCAGTACTTC; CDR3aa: CASTVTSGRGVEWQYF
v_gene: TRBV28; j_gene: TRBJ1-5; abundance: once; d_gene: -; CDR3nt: TGTGCCAGCAGTTTGGGCATTAGCAATCAGCCCCAGCATTTT; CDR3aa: CASSLGISNQPQHF
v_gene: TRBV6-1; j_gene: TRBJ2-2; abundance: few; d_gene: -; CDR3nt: TGTGCCAGCAGCACGGAACGGGCGAACACCGGGGAGCTGTTTTTT; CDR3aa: CASSTERANTGELFF
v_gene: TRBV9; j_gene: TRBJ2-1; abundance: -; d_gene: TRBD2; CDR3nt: TGTGCCAGCAGCGTAGCCGGGACTAGCGGGAGGGCCGGGATCGGTGAGCAGTTCTTC; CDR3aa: CASSVAGTSGRAGIGEQFF
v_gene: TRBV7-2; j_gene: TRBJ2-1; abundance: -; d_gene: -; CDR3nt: TGTGCCAGCAGCTCTGCGGGGAGCTCCTACAATGAGCAGTTCTTC; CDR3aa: CASSSAGSSYNEQFF
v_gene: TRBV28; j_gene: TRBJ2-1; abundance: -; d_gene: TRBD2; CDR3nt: TGTGCCAGCAGTTTATCCACTAGCGCACCCTACAATGAGCAGTTCTTC; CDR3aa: CASSLSTSAPYNEQFF
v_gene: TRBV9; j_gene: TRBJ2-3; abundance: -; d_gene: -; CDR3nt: TGTGCCAGCACCCGAGGATTAGGGGGGGATAGAGATACGCAGTATTTT; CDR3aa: CASTRGLGGDRDTQYF
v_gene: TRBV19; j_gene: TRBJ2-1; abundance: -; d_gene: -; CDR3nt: TGTGCCAGTAGTATAATCTCTAACAATGAGCAGTTCTTC; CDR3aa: CASSIISNNEQFF
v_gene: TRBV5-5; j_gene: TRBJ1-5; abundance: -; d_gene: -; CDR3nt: TGTGCCAGCAGCTTGCATAGTTTGAGCAATCAGCCCCAGCATTTT; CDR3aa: CASSLHSLSNQPQHF
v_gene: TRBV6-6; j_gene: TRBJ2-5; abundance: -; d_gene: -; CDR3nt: TGTGCCAGCTCCCTAACCGGCCATGGGACCCAGTACTTC; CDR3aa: CASSLTGHGTQYF
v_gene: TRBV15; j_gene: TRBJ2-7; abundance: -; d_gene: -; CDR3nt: TGTGCCACCAGCAGAGAGGCAGGGATGGACGAGCAGTACTTC; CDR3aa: CATSREAGMDEQYF
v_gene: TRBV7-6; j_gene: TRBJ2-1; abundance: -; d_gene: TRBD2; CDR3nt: TGTGCCAGCAGCGTAAACGGACTAGCGGGATCCTACAATGAGCAGTTCTTC; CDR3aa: CASSVNGLAGSYNEQFF
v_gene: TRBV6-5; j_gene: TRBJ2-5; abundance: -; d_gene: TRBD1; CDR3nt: TGTGCCAGCAGTGCCGACAGGGGGGAGACCCAGTACTTC; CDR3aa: CASSADRGETQYF
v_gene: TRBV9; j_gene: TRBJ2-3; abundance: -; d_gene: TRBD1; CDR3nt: TGTGCCAGCAGCGAGGGACAGGGGGCGGCAGATACGCAGTATTTT; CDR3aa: CASSEGQGAADTQYF
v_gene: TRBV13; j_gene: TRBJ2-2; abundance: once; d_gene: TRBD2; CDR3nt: TGTGCCAGCAGCTGGCAGCGGGATTACACCGGGGAGCTGTTTTTT; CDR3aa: CASSWQRDYTGELFF
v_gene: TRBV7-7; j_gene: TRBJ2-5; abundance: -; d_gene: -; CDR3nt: TGTGCCAGCAGCTACGGACACAGAGAGACCCAGTACTTC; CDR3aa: CASSYGHRETQYF
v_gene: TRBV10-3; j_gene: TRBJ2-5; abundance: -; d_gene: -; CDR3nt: TGTGCCACCCGAGAAGAGAGGTACCAAGAGACCCAGTACTTC; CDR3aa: CATREERYQETQYF
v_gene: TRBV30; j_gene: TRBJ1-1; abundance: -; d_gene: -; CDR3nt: TGTGCCTGGAGTGTTATTGTCCAGGGCCACACTGAAGCTTTCTTT; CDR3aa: CAWSVIVQGHTEAFF
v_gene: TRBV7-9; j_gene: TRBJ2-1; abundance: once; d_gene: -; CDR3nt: TGTGCCAGCACCCCGACGGGGGCGAGTGAGCAGTTCTTC; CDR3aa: CASTPTGASEQFF
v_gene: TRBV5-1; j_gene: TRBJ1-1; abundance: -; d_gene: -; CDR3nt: TGCGCCAGCAGCTTGGCGGGGGGGTCCACTGAAGCTTTCTTT; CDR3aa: CASSLAGGSTEAFF
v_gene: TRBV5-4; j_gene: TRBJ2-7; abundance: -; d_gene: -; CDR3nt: TGTGCCAGCAGCTTGGGCGACGAGCAGTACTTC; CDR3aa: CASSLGDEQYF
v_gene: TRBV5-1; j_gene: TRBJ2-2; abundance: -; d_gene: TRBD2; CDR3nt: TGCGCCAGCAGTACCGGGACTAGCGGATACACCGGGGAGCTGTTTTTT; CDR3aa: CASSTGTSGYTGELFF
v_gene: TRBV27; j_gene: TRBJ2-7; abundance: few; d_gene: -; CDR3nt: TGTGCCAGCAGAGGACAGTGGCACGAGCAGTACTTC; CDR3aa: CASRGQWHEQYF
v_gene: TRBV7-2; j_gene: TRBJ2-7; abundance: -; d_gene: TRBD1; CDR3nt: TGTGCCAGCAGCTCCGGGGACAGCTTCTACGAGCAGTACTTC; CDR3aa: CASSSGDSFYEQYF
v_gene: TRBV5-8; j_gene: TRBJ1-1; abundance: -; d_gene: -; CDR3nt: TGTGCCAGCAGCTGGGGGACGGCGAACACTGAAGCTTTCTTT; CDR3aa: CASSWGTANTEAFF
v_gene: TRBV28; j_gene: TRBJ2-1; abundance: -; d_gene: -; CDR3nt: TGTGCCAGCAGTTTTCCTCGAGAGACCCACAATGAGCAGTTCTTC; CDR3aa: CASSFPRETHNEQFF
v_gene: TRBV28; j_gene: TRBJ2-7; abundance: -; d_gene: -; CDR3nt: TGTGCCAGCACCCCTTTTCAGGTCGGCTACGAGCAGTACTTC; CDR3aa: CASTPFQVGYEQYF
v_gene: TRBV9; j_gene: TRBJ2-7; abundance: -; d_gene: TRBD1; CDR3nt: TGTGCCAGCAGCGCAGGGGGTGGGGCCGCCTACGAGCAGTACTTC; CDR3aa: CASSAGGGAAYEQYF
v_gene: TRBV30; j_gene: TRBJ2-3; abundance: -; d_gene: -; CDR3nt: TGTGCCTGGTCTTGGGCCGGGACAGATACGCAGTATTTT; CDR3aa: CAWSWAGTDTQYF
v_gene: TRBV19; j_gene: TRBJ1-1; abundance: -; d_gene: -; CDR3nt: TGTGCCAGTAGTATCGCCTGGGGGGAGAACACTGAAGCTTTCTTT; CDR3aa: CASSIAWGENTEAFF
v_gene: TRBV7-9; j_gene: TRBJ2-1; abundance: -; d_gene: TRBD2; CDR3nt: TGTGCCAGCATTGCGAGCGGGAGGCCCCACAATGAGCAGTTCTTC; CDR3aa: CASIASGRPHNEQFF
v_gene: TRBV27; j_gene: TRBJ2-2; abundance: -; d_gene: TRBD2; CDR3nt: TGTGCCAGCAGTTTTTTCCCTAGCGGGGGCACCGGGGAGCTGTTTTTT; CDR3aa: CASSFFPSGGTGELFF
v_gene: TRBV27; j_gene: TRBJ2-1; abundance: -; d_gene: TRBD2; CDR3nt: TGTGCCAGCAGTAGTGGCGGGAGGGCCGGTAATGAGCAGTTCTTC; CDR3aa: CASSSGGRAGNEQFF
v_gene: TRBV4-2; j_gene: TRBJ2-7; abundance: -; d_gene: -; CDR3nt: TGTGCCAGCAGCCAAGACTACGAGCAGTACTTC; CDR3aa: CASSQDYEQYF
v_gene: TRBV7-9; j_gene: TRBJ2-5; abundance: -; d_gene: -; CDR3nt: TGTGCCAGCGGGGCGGAGGGAGAAGAGACCCAGTACTTC; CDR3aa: CASGAEGEETQYF
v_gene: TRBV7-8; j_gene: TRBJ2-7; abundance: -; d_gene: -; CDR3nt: TGTGCCAGCAGCTCTCGTACGGTGCTGAACGAGCAGTACTTC; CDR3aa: CASSSRTVLNEQYF
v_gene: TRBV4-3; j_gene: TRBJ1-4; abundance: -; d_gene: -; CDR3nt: TGCGCCAGCAGCCAAGATCGGCGGGGCAGAGGTGAAAAACTGTTTTTT; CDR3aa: CASSQDRRGRGEKLFF
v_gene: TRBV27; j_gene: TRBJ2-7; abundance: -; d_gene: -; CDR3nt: TGTGCCAGCCATAAGCTCGGGACTCGGTACGAGCAGTACTTC; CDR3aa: CASHKLGTRYEQYF
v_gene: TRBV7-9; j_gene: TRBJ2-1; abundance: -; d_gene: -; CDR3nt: TGTGCCAGCAGCGGAAACACCGGGACCCTACCTTTTCACAATGAGCAGTTCTTC; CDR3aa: CASSGNTGTLPFHNEQFF
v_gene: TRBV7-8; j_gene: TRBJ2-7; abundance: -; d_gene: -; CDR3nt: TGTGCCAGCAGCTTACGTAGTAGGCTCCTCCACTCCTACGAGCAGTACTTC; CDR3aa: CASSLRSRLLHSYEQYF
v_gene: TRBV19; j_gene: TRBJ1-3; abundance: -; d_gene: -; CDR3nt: TGTGCCAGTAGTATTCCAGGAAACACCATATATTTT; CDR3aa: CASSIPGNTIYF
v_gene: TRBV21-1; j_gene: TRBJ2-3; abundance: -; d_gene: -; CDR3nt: TGTGCCAGCAGCATTCTCCGGGACAGGGTGAGCACAGATACGCAGTATTTT; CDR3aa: CASSILRDRVSTDTQYF
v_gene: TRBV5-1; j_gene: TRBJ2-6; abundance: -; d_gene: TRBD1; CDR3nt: TGCGCCAGCAGCTTAAGGACAGGGGGTTTATCTGGGGCCAACGTCCTGACTTTC; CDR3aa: CASSLRTGGLSGANVLTF
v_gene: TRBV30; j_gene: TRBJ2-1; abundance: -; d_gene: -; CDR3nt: TGTGCCTGGGGAGCAGGGGCCGGTGAGCAGTTCTTC; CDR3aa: CAWGAGAGEQFF
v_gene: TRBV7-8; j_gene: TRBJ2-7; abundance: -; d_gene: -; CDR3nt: TGTGCCAGCAGCGGAAGGGACTCCTACGAGCAGTACTTC; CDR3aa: CASSGRDSYEQYF
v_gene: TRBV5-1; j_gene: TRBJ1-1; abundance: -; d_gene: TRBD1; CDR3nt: TGCGCCAGCAAGTCGGGACAGGGGGGAACCTGGGTGAACACTGAAGCTTTCTTT; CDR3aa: CASKSGQGGTWVNTEAFF
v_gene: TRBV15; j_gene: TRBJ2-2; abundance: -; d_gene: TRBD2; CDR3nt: TGTGCCACCTCGTCGACTAGCATTATAGACACCGGGGAGCTGTTTTTT; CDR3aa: CATSSTSIIDTGELFF
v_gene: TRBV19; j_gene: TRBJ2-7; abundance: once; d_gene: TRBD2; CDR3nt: TGTGCCAGTAGTATCGTTTCTAGCGGCTCCTACGAGCAGTACTTC; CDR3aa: CASSIVSSGSYEQYF
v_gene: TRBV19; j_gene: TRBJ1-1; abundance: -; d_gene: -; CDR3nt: TGTGCCAGTAGTGCCGGGACAAGGATGAACACTGAAGCTTTCTTT; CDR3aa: CASSAGTRMNTEAFF